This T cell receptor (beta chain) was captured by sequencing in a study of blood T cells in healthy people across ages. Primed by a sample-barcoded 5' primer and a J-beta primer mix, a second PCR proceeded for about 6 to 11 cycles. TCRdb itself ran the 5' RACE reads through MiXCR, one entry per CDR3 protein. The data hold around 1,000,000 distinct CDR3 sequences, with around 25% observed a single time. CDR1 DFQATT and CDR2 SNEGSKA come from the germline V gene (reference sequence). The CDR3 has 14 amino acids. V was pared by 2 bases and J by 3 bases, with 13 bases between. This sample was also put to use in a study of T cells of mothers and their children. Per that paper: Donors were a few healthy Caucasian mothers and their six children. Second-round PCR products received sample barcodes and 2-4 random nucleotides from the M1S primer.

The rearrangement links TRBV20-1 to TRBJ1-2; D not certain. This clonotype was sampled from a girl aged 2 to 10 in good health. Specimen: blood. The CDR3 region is CSARSVVGDYGYTF. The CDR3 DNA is TGCAGTGCTAGATCGGTGGTCGGTGACTATGGCTACACCTTC.